Listed below are T cell receptor beta chains from one sample, sequenced in a study of neoadjuvant anti-PD-1 for oral cavity cancer. Only in-frame clones appear in the TCRdb table, and some are missing; sequencing was by immunoSEQ multiplex PCR. The sample has roughly 15,000 clones, around 71% seen once; the top ten hold over 2.5%. Sequences were derived from PBMCs, sampled before nivolumab (anti-PD-1) treatment. All receptors derive from a person between 40 and 80 years old with oral cavity squamous cell carcinoma. CDR3s leave out the opening cysteine and the closing phenylalanine or tryptophan.

>TRBJ2-1|TRBV9
ASSVGRAERLAVLDEQF
>TRBJ2-2|TRBV9
ASSLQGGYGTGELF
>TRBJ2-7|TRBV27
ASSWDRSYEQY
>TRBJ2-7|TRBV7-9
ASSLAGQGSYEQY
>TRBJ2-1|TRBV11-2
ASSGGTRPGDEQF
>TRBJ2-6|TRBV7-2
ASSQDWGPSGANVLT
>TRBJ1-1|TRBV6-6
ASSYSRRANTEAF
>TRBJ1-3|TRBV28
ASGLSAAGSGNTIY
>TRBJ2-2|TRBV7-9
ASSLGQGDTGELF
>TRBJ1-1|TRBV6-5
ASNGGGAEAF
>TRBJ2-1|TRBV5-4
ASTQRGLLDEQF
>TRBJ2-3|TRBV5-1
ASSSGIAASTDTQY
>TRBJ2-4|TRBV29-1
SVDAGTGTNIQY
>TRBJ2-3|TRBV2
ASSGSLHTDTQY
>TRBJ1-2|TRBV28
ASNKGANGYT
>TRBJ1-5|TRBV19
ASSQGTGEVQPQH
>TRBJ2-7|TRBV6-6
ASSQDQTYEQY
>TRBJ2-7|TRBV5-4
ASSRGTGTGGYEQY
>TRBJ2-1|TRBV5-6
ASGTYNEQF
>TRBJ1-1|TRBV10-3
AISEGNTEAF
>TRBJ1-5|TRBV28
ASSNYRDQPQH
>TRBJ2-1|TRBV4-2
ASSQGGGAGEPNEQF
>TRBJ1-5|TRBV2
ASRPGTGHQPQH
>TRBJ2-4|TRBV6-7
ASSYSGVILAKNIQY
>TRBJ2-5|TRBV28
ASSSFSGSQETQY
>TRBJ1-5|TRBV2
ASQGSNQPQH
>TRBJ2-2|TRBV7-8
ASSPNRGGSTGELF
>TRBJ1-5|TRBV10-2
ASSPGPYSNQPQH
>TRBJ1-3|TRBV7-6
ASSLSGVTSGNTIY
>TRBJ1-1|TRBV5-6
ASSWGDTEAF
>TRBJ1-2|TRBV25-1
ASSERDPNYGYT
>TRBJ2-7|TRBV27
ASSRRQAPYEQY
>TRBJ2-7|TRBV29-1
SVEDPWNYEQY
>TRBJ1-5|TRBV19
ASSSFGGNQPQH
>TRBJ2-7|TRBV11-3
ASSRDRGTYEQY
>TRBJ2-5|TRBV10-1
ASSAGYQETQY
>TRBJ2-7|TRBV5-6
ASSLKGTGGRLGEQY
>TRBJ1-5|TRBV28
ASLGQGRNQPQH
>TRBJ2-7|TRBV5-1
ASSKSGTVGNEQY
>TRBJ1-2|TRBV29-1
SLLDRNYGYT
>TRBJ2-3|TRBV9
ASSVLSTDTQY
>TRBJ1-2|TRBV11-2
ASSPLPDRDGYT
>TRBJ2-5|TRBV5-6
ASSRRGLETQY
>TRBJ2-4|TRBV5-1
ASSFFAGQGDIQY
>TRBJ2-7|TRBV29-1
SYAGSSYEQY
>TRBJ2-7|TRBV10-2
ASYGTSGSREEQY
>TRBJ2-7|TRBV15
ATSREGTGGPYEQY
>TRBJ2-7|TRBV5-1
ASSLGAGDEQY
>TRBJ1-2|TRBV6-5
ASSYQRRGGGYT